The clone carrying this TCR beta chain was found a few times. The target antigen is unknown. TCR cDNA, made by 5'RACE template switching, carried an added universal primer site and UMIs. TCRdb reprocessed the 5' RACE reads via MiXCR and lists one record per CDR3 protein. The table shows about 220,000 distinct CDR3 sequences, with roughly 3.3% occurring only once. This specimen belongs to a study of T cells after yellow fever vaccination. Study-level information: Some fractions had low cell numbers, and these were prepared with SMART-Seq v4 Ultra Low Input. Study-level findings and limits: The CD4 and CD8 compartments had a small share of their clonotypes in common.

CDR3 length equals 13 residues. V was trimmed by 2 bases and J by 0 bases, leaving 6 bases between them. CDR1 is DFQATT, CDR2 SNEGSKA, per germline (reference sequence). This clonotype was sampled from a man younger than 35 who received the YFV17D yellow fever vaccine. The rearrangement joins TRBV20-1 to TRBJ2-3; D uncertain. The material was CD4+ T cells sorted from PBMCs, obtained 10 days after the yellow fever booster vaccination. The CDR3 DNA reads TGCAGTGCTAGATGGGGTAGCACAGATACGCAGTATTTT. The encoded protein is CSARWGSTDTQYF.